This record concerns one TCR beta chain sequence. This record comes from a study of blood T cell repertoires in COVID-19. Study-wide context: Spain, Italy and the United States supplied samples that represented acute and convalescent COVID-19.

Per the original data handling: Reference gene primer amplification in the assay estimated nucleated cell counts. The method was immunoSEQ multiplex PCR; TCRdb's version includes in-frame clones alone and lacks a portion of them. V and J calls plus clone size are reproduced from that table; the DNA served to infer D and trimming. The sample shows 84,000 or so clones, 75% to 80% of them seen only once. Those enrolled in Seattle joined during active infection and were followed longitudinally afterward. Germline-derived CDR1 and CDR2 are MNHEY and SVGAGI. With 6 bases removed from V and 0 bases from J, the gap between germline ends came to 9 bases. The CDR3 extends over 14 amino acids.

The rearrangement joins TRBV6-5 to TRBJ2-4, with a tentative D call TRBD1 (5 bases). This receptor was identified in a man aged 70-80 years with COVID-19, enrolled during active disease. Sequenced: peripheral blood. The CDR3 coding sequence is TGTGCCAGCAGCCCAGGGTTAGCCAAAAACATTCAGTACTTC. Its translation is CASSPGLAKNIQYF.